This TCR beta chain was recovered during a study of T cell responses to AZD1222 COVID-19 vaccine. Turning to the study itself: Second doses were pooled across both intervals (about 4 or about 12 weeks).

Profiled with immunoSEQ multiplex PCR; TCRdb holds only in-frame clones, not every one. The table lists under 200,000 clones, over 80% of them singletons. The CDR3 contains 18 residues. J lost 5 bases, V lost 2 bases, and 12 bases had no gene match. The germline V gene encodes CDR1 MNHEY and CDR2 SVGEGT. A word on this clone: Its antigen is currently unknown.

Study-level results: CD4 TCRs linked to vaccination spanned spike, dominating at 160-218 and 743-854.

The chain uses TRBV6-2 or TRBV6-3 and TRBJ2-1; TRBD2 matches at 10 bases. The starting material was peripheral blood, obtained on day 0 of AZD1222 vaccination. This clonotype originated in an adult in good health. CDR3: CASSYPPQLAGSDNEQFF. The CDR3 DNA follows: TGTGCCAGCAGTTACCCTCCTCAACTAGCGGGATCGGACAATGAGCAGTTCTTC.